This TCR beta chain was profiled in a study of breast tumors, draining lymph nodes, adjacent tissues. At least ten counts were recorded for this clonotype. Axillary draining lymph nodes of breast cancer patients supplied the node samples. Using its own MiXCR run on the multiplex PCR reads, TCRdb lists one record per CDR3 protein. This table has roughly 110,000 distinct CDR3 sequences, around 30% appearing once. This TCR derives from a female donor with breast cancer. Some clones in this sample may be carry-over from other donors' samples. The sequenced sample was axillary lymph node tissue.

The CDR3 DNA reads as TGCGCCAGCAGCTACGGGGCCGACAAAGACCAGTACTTC. Translated, it gives CASSYGADKDQYF. The chain joins TRBV5-1 to TRBJ2-5, with D perhaps TRBD1 or TRBD2 (5 bases each). The CDR3 is 13 amino acids. CDR1 is SGHRS and CDR2 is YFSETQ in the germline V gene. Between the trimmed V and J ends, which lost 3 bases and 10 bases, there was a span of 16 bases.